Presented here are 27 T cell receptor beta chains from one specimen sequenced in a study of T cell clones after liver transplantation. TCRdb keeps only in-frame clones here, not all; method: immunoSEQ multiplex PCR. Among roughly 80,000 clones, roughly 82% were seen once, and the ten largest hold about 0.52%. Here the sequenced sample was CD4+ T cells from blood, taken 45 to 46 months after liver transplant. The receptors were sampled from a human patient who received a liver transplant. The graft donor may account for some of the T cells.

For the CDR3, the DNA is TGTGCCAGCAGTACCTCCTTCAGCGGGAGGTCTTACAATGAGCAGTTCTTC. Translated, it gives CASSTSFSGRSYNEQFF. The V gene is TRBV6-4, the J gene TRBJ2-1; 9 bases match TRBD2. This CDR3 comprises 17 residues. The V gene's germline CDR1 is MRHNA and CDR2 SNTAGT. V was clipped by 5 bases and J by 4 bases; unmatched bases: 12.

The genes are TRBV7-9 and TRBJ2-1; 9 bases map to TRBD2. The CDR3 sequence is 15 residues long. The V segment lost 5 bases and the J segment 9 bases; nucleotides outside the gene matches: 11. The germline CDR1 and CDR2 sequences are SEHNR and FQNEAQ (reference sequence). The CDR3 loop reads CASSLSGSAKGEQFF. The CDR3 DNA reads TGTGCCAGCAGCCTTAGCGGGAGTGCTAAAGGTGAGCAGTTCTTC.

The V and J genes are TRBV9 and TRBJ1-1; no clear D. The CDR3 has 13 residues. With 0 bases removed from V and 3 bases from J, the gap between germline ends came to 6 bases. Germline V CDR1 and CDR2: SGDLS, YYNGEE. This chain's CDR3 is CASSVEADTEAFF. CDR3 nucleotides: TGTGCCAGCAGCGTAGAGGCGGACACTGAAGCTTTCTTT.

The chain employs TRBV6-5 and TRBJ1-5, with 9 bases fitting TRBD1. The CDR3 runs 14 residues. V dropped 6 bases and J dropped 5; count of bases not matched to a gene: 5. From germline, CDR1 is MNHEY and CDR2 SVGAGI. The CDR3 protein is CASRQGASYQPQHF. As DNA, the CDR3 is TGTGCCAGCAGACAGGGGGCATCGTATCAGCCCCAGCATTTT.

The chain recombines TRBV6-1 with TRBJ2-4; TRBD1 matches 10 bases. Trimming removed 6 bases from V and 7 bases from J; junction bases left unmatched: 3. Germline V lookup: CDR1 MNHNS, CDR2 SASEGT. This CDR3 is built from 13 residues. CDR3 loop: CASSQDRGNIQYF. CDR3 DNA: TGTGCCAGCAGCCAGGACAGGGGGAACATTCAGTACTTC.

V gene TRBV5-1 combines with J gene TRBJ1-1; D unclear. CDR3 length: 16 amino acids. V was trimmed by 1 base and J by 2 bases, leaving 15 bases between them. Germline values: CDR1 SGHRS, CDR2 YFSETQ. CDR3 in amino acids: CASSLTLTEPNTEAFF. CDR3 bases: TGCGCCAGCAGCTTGACATTGACGGAGCCAAACACTGAAGCTTTCTTT. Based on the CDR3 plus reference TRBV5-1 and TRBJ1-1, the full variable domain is KAGVTQTPRYLIKTRGQQVTLSCSPISGHRSVSWYQQTPGQGLQFLFEYFSETQRNKGNFPGRFSGRQFSNSRSEMNVSTLELGDSALYLCASSLTLTEPNTEAFFGQGTRLTVV.

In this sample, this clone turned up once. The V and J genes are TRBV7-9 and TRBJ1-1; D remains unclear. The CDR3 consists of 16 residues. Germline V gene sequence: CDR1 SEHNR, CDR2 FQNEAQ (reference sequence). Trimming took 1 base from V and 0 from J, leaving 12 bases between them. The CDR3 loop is CASSLGIGRLNTEAFF. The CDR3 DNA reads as TGTGCCAGCAGCTTAGGTATTGGACGGCTGAACACTGAAGCTTTCTTT.

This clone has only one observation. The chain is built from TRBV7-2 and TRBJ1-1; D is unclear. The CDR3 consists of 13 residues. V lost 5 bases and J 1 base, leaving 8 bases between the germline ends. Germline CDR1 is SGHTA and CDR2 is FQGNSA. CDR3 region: CASSPTPNTEAFF. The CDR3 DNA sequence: TGTGCCAGCAGCCCGACACCGAACACTGAAGCTTTCTTT.

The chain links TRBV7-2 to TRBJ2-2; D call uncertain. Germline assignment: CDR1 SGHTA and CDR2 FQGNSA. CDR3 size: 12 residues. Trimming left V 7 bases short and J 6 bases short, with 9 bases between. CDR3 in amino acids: CASILGPGELFF. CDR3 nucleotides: TGTGCCAGCATTCTCGGGCCCGGGGAGCTGTTTTTT.

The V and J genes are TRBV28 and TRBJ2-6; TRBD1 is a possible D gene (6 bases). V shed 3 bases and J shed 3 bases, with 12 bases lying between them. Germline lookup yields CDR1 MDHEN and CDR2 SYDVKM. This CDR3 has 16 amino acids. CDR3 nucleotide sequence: TGTGCCAGCAGTTTGGCAGGGGCGGGTGGGGCCAACGTCCTGACTTTC. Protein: CASSLAGAGGANVLTF. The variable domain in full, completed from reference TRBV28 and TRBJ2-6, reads DVKVTQSSRYLVKRTGEKVFLECVQDMDHENMFWYRQDPGLGLRLIYFSYDVKMKEKGDIPEGYSVSREKKERFSLILESASTNQTSMYLCASSLAGAGGANVLTFGAGSRLTVL.

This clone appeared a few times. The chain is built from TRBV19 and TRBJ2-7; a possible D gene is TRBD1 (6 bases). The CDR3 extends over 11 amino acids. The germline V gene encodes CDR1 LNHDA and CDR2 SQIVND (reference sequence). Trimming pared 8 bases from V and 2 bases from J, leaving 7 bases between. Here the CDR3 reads CASGDTYEQYF. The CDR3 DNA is TGTGCCAGTGGGGACACCTACGAGCAGTACTTC.

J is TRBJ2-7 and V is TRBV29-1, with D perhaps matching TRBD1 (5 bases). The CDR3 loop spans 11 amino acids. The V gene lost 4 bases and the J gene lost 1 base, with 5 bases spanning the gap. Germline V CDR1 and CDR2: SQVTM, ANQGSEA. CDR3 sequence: CSVGQSYEQYF. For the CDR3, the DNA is TGCAGCGTTGGACAGTCCTACGAGCAGTACTTC.

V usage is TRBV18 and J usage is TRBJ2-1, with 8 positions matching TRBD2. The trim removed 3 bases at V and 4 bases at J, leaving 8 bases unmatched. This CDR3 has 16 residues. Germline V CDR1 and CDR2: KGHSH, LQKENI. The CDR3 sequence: CASSPTLAVTYNEQFF. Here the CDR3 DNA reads TGTGCCAGCTCACCTACACTAGCGGTTACGTACAATGAGCAGTTCTTC.

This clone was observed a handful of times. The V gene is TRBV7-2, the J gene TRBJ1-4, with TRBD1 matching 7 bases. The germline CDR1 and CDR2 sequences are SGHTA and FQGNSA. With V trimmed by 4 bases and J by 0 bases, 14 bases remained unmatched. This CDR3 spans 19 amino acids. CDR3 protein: CASSSPPGQIVATNEKLFF. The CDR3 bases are TGTGCCAGCAGCTCCCCCCCGGGACAGATAGTTGCAACTAATGAAAAACTGTTTTTT.

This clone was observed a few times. The CDR3 nucleotides read TGTGCCAGCAGTTTATTTCAGTCGGGCTACACCTTC. This translates into CASSLFQSGYTF. The J gene is TRBJ1-2, the V gene TRBV28; D unclear. This CDR3 contains 12 residues. The germline V gene has CDR1 MDHEN and CDR2 SYDVKM. V was shortened by 1 base and J by 8 bases, with 8 bases between the two germline ends.

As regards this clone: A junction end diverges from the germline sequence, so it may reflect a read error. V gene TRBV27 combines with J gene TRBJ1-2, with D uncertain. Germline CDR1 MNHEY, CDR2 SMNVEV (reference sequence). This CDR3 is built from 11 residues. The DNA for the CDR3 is TGTGCCAGCGGTTTTAAGGGCGGCTACACCTTC. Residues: CASGFKGGYTF.

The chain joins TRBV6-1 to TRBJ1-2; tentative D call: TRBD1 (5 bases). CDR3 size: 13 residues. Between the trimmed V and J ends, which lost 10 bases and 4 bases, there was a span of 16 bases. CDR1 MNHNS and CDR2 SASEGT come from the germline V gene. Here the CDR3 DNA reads TGTGCCACCAGCCGGGGGTCTAGCTATGGCTACACCTTC. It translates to CATSRGSSYGYTF.

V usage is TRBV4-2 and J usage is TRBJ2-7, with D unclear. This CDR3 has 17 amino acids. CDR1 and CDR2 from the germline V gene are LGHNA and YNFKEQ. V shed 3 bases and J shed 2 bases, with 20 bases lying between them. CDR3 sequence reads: CASSQNSPPAITYEQYF. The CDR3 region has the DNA TGTGCCAGCAGCCAGAATTCCCCTCCAGCGATAACCTACGAGCAGTACTTC.

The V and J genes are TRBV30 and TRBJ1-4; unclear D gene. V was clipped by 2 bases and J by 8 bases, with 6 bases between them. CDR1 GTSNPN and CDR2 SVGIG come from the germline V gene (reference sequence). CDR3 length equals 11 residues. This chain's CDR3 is CAWSHSEKLFF. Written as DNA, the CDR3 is TGTGCCTGGAGTCACTCAGAAAAACTGTTTTTT.

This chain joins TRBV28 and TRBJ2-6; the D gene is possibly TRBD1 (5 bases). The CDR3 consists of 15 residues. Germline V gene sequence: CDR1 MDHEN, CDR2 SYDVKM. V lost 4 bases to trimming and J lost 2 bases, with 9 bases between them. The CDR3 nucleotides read TGTGCCAGCAGTTCAGGGTACCCTGGGGCCAACGTCCTGACTTTC. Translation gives CASSSGYPGANVLTF. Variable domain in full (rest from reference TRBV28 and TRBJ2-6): DVKVTQSSRYLVKRTGEKVFLECVQDMDHENMFWYRQDPGLGLRLIYFSYDVKMKEKGDIPEGYSVSREKKERFSLILESASTNQTSMYLCASSSGYPGANVLTFGAGSRLTVL.

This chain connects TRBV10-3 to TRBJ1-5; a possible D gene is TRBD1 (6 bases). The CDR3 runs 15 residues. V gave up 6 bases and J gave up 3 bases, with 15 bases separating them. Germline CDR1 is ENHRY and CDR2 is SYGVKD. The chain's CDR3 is CAISILRDINQPQHF. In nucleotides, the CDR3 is TGTGCCATCAGCATACTCCGGGACATCAATCAGCCCCAGCATTTT.

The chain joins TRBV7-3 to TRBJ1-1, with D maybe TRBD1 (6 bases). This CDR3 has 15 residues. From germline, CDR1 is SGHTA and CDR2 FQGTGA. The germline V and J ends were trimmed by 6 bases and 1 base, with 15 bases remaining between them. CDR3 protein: CASSSQGGSNTEAFF. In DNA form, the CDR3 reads TGTGCCAGCAGTTCACAGGGAGGATCGAACACTGAAGCTTTCTTT.

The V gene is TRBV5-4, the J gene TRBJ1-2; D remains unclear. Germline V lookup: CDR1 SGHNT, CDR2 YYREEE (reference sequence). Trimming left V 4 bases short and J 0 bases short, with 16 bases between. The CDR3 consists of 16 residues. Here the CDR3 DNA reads TGTGCCAGCAGCCCCAGAGGTCCTGTTTCTAACTATGGCTACACCTTC. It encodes CASSPRGPVSNYGYTF.

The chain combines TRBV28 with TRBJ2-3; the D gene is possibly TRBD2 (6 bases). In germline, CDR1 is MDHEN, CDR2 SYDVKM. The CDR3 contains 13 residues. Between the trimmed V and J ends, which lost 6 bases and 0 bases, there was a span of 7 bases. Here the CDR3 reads CASRGTSTDTQYF. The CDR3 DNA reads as TGTGCCAGCAGAGGGACTAGCACAGATACGCAGTATTTT.

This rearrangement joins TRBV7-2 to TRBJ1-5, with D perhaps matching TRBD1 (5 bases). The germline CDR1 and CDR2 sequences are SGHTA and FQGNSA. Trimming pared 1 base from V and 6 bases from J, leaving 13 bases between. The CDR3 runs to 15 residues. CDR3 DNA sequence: TGTGCCAGCAGCTTAGGGGGCAGGGCGGTTCAGCCCCAGCATTTT. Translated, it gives CASSLGGRAVQPQHF.

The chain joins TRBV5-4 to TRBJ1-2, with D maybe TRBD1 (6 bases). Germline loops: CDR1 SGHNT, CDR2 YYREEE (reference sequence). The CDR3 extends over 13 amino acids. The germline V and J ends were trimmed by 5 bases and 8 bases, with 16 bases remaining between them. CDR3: CASSQDRHRGYTF. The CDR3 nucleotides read TGTGCCAGCAGTCAAGACAGGCACAGGGGCTACACCTTC. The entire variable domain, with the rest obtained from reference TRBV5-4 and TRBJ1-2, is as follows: ETGVTQSPTHLIKTRGQQVTLRCSSQSGHNTVSWYQQALGQGPQFIFQYYREEENGRGNFPPRFSGLQFPNYSSELNVNALELDDSALYLCASSQDRHRGYTFGSGTRLTVV.

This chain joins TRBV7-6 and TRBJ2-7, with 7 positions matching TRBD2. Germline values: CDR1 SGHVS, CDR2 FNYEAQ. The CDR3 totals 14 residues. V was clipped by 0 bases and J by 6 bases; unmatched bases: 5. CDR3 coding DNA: TGTGCCAGCAGCTTAGCCGGACTAGGAAGCGAGCAGTACTTC. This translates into CASSLAGLGSEQYF.